The 29 T cell receptor beta chains below come from one sample, sequenced in a study of T-cell reconstitution after alpha-beta-depleted transplantation in children. TCRbeta library preparation incorporated unique molecular identifiers. TCRdb re-called the PCR reads through MiXCR, storing one row per CDR3 protein. The profile shows about 440,000 distinct CDR3 sequences, over 40% of them singletons. Sequenced here: PBMCs, sampled before TCRalphabeta/CD19-depleted stem cell transplant. The receptors derive from a girl aged 2-10 years with aplastic anemia, due to receive a stem cell transplant.

CDR3 nucleotides: TGCGCCAGCAGCTCCGGCGGGAAAAATTACAATGAGCAGTTCTTC. The encoded protein is CASSSGGKNYNEQFF. The chain combines TRBV5-1 with TRBJ2-1; D is possibly TRBD2 (6 bases). This CDR3 has 15 amino acids. CDR1 and CDR2 (germline): SGHRS, YFSETQ. Trimming shortened V by 3 bases and J by 4 bases, and 14 bases separated the two germline ends. Full variable domain (outside the CDR3, taken from reference TRBV5-1 and TRBJ2-1): KAGVTQTPRYLIKTRGQQVTLSCSPISGHRSVSWYQQTPGQGLQFLFEYFSETQRNKGNFPGRFSGRQFSNSRSEMNVSTLELGDSALYLCASSSGGKNYNEQFFGPGTRLTVL.

This clonotype was detected many times. The chain uses TRBV29-1 and TRBJ2-7, with 10 bases identical to TRBD2. Germline lookup yields CDR1 SQVTM and CDR2 ANQGSEA. The junction had 9 bases not matched to a gene; V was cut back by 1 base and J by 6 bases. The CDR3 covers 15 residues. The CDR3 sequence is CSVEAVSGRGSEQYF. As DNA, the CDR3 is TGCAGCGTTGAAGCCGTCAGCGGGAGGGGGTCCGAGCAGTACTTC.

This clonotype showed up many times. The genes are TRBV7-9 and TRBJ2-1; D is unresolved. The germline V and J ends were trimmed by 3 bases and 5 bases, with 2 bases remaining between them. The CDR3 length is 11 residues. CDR1 is SEHNR and CDR2 is FQNEAQ in the germline V gene (reference sequence). CDR3 bases: TGTGCCAGCAGCTTCGACAATGAGCAGTTCTTC. Residues: CASSFDNEQFF.

In its sample, this clonotype was seen a few times. In DNA form, the CDR3 reads TGTGCCAGCAGCTTAGAGGGGGGTATAGCCAAAAACATTCAGTACTTC. Protein: CASSLEGGIAKNIQYF. The rearrangement links TRBV11-2 to TRBJ2-4; D possibly corresponds to TRBD2 (6 bases). Trimming cost V 0 bases and J 0 bases, with 9 bases left between them. The CDR3 spans 16 residues. The germline gives CDR1 SGHAT, CDR2 FQNNGV.

This clonotype was observed at least ten times. This chain connects TRBV12-3 or TRBV12-4 to TRBJ1-2; maybe TRBD1 (5 bases). The V end lost 3 bases, the J end lost 4 bases, and 15 bases lay between the germline ends. This CDR3 has 15 amino acids. This CDR3 is CASSFKPGPVYGYTF. The CDR3 coding sequence is TGTGCCAGCAGTTTTAAACCAGGGCCGGTCTATGGCTACACCTTC.

This clonotype was detected many times. V is TRBV7-3 and J is TRBJ2-7; 7 bases fit TRBD1. CDR1 is SGHTA and CDR2 is FQGTGA in the germline V gene. V lost 5 bases to trimming and J lost 4 bases; unmatched junction nucleotides: 5. The CDR3 runs to 13 residues. CDR3 DNA sequence: TGTGCCAGCAGCCCGACAGGGCGATACGAGCAGTACTTC. Protein product: CASSPTGRYEQYF.

The chain couples TRBV29-1 to TRBJ2-3; D is unclear. Per the germline V gene, CDR1 is SQVTM and CDR2 is ANQGSEA. With 4 bases removed from V and 2 bases from J, the gap between germline ends came to 16 bases. This CDR3 region has 15 residues. CDR3 in DNA: TGCAGCGTTGTAACCCCGTCCCCGCCCACAGATACGCAGTATTTT. Translation: CSVVTPSPPTDTQYF.

The sample holds many counts of this clonotype. J is TRBJ2-3 and V is TRBV27; 13 bases map to TRBD2. Germline CDR1 is MNHEY and CDR2 is SMNVEV (reference sequence). The J segment lost 7 bases and the V segment lost 5 bases, leaving 9 bases of the junction unmatched. This CDR3 contains 16 residues. DNA of the CDR3: TGTGCCAGCAGTCCTGCGTTACTAGCGGGAGGGCATACGCAGTATTTT. Residues: CASSPALLAGGHTQYF.

A few counts support this clonotype. The chain links TRBV5-1 to TRBJ2-1; the match to TRBD2 covers 14 bases. J gave up 7 bases and V 4 bases, and 7 bases lay outside the gene matches. Germline lookup yields CDR1 SGHRS and CDR2 YFSETQ. CDR3 length equals 16 residues. The CDR3 reads CASSPRTSGRQNEQFF. Written as DNA, the CDR3 is TGCGCCAGCAGCCCCCGGACTAGCGGGAGGCAAAATGAGCAGTTCTTC.

This clonotype was counted at least ten times. This chain connects TRBV2 to TRBJ1-2; a possible D gene is TRBD1 (5 bases). Between the trimmed V and J ends, which lost 3 bases and 5 bases, there was a span of 7 bases. Germline V gives CDR1 SNHLY, CDR2 FYNNEI. This CDR3 has 12 residues. In DNA, the CDR3 is TGTGCCAGCAGTGAGGGGGGATATGGCTACACCTTC. Translating gives CASSEGGYGYTF. The variable domain in full, completed from reference TRBV2 and TRBJ1-2, reads EPEVTQTPSHQVTQMGQEVILRCVPISNHLYFYWYRQILGQKVEFLVSFYNNEISEKSEIFDDQFSVERPDGSNFTLKIRSTKLEDSAMYFCASSEGGYGYTFGSGTRLTVV.

The sample holds many counts of this clonotype. V is TRBV7-8 and J is TRBJ1-6, with a possible D match to TRBD1 (5 bases). This CDR3 region has 18 residues. The V end was cut by 2 bases, the J end by 8 bases, with 22 bases between. The germline gives CDR1 SGHVS, CDR2 FQNEAQ. The CDR3 sequence is CASSLSATQGILDSPLHF. CDR3 in DNA: TGTGCCAGCAGCTTATCCGCGACGCAGGGAATCCTCGATTCACCCCTCCACTTT. Full variable domain (outside the CDR3, taken from reference TRBV7-8 and TRBJ1-6): GAGVSQSPRYKVAKRGQDVALRCDPISGHVSLFWYQQALGQGPEFLTYFQNEAQLDKSGLPSDRFFAERPEGSVSTLKIQRTQQEDSAVYLCASSLSATQGILDSPLHFGNGTRLTVT.

The CDR3, as DNA: TGCGCCAGCAGCAGACCAGCGCCAGACTACGAGCAGTACTTC. The encoded protein is CASSRPAPDYEQYF. The J gene is TRBJ2-7, the V gene TRBV5-1; no firm D call. The V end was cut by 4 bases, the J end by 3 bases, with 14 bases between. Per germline, CDR1 SGHRS and CDR2 YFSETQ. The CDR3 totals 14 residues.

This clonotype was seen ten or more times. The chain joins TRBV6-1 to TRBJ1-1; D is unresolved. The germline V gene encodes CDR1 MNHNS and CDR2 SASEGT. Between the trimmed V and J ends, which lost 8 bases and 4 bases, there was a span of 14 bases. The CDR3 has 13 residues. Written as DNA, the CDR3 is TGTGCCAGCCAGACGGTCTCCGGCACTGAAGCTTTCTTT. Protein product: CASQTVSGTEAFF.

In nucleotides, the CDR3 is TGCGCCAGCAGCCCCCTGCCCGCAACGGACACTGAAGCTTTCTTT. Its translation is CASSPLPATDTEAFF. The rearrangement uses TRBV5-1 and TRBJ1-1; the D is unclear. Trimming took 4 bases from V and 3 from J, leaving 16 bases between them. The CDR3 is made up of 15 amino acids. Germline V gives CDR1 SGHRS, CDR2 YFSETQ.

This clonotype was detected only a few times. This chain links TRBV4-1 with TRBJ2-3; 8 positions match TRBD2. This CDR3 has 17 amino acids. Trimming removed 0 bases from V and 6 bases from J; junction bases left unmatched: 11. Germline assignment: CDR1 MGHRA and CDR2 YSYEKL. The CDR3 protein is CASSQDGASGLRDTQYF. The CDR3 DNA reads as TGCGCCAGCAGCCAAGATGGGGCTAGCGGGCTTCGGGATACGCAGTATTTT.

The genes are TRBV29-1 and TRBJ2-3; D may match TRBD1 or TRBD2 (6 bases each). The CDR3 is 11 amino acids. The V end lost 6 bases, the J end lost 8 bases, and 12 bases lay between the germline ends. Looked up from germline, CDR1 is SQVTM and CDR2 is ANQGSEA. CDR3 sequence: CSVLGGSTQYF. CDR3 in DNA: TGCAGCGTCCTAGGGGGGAGTACGCAGTATTTT.

V is TRBV20-1 and J is TRBJ1-6, with unresolved D. The germline gives CDR1 DFQATT, CDR2 SNEGSKA (reference sequence). Trimming left V 0 bases short and J 15 bases short, with 12 bases between. This CDR3 spans 12 amino acids. The CDR3 loop is CSARDRGESLHF. Here the CDR3 DNA reads TGCAGTGCTAGAGATCGGGGTGAAAGCCTCCACTTT.

This clonotype was observed many times. The chain joins TRBV29-1 to TRBJ2-3, with D possibly matching TRBD1 (6 bases). CDR1 is SQVTM and CDR2 is ANQGSEA in the germline V gene. V lost 7 bases, J lost 5 bases, and 13 bases lay in between. This CDR3 has 12 amino acids. For the CDR3, the DNA is TGCAGCGCCGTGACAGGTGTAGATACGCAGTATTTT. It codes for CSAVTGVDTQYF.

This clonotype was seen only once. This chain connects TRBV5-1 to TRBJ2-7; D may be TRBD1 (6 bases). Germline V gene data show CDR1 as SGHRS and CDR2 as YFSETQ. This CDR3 spans 13 amino acids. The V gene lost 6 bases and the J gene lost 7 bases, with 17 bases spanning the gap. As DNA, the CDR3 is TGCGCCAGCACAGAAACAGGGACGGGGGAGCAGTACTTC. The encoded protein is CASTETGTGEQYF.

The V gene is TRBV12-3 or TRBV12-4, the J gene TRBJ2-3, with 7 bases aligning to TRBD1. The junction had 9 bases not matched to a gene; V was cut back by 6 bases and J by 6 bases. CDR3 length: 14 amino acids. The CDR3 DNA reads TGTGCCAGCAGCCGGGACAGCCCGCCGGATACGCAGTATTTT. Protein product: CASSRDSPPDTQYF.

The chain recombines TRBV6-6 with TRBJ2-1, with D possibly TRBD2 on 6 matching bases. Trimming removed 6 bases from V and 8 bases from J, with 14 bases in between. Germline loops: CDR1 MNHNY, CDR2 SVGAGI (reference sequence). The CDR3 has 13 amino acids. The CDR3 here is CASRPGERDEQFF. CDR3 sequence (DNA): TGTGCCAGCAGGCCCGGGGAGCGGGATGAGCAGTTCTTC.

The chain carries TRBV29-1 and TRBJ2-7; the D is unclear. CDR3 length equals 12 residues. The V and J ends lost 3 bases and 2 bases respectively, with 8 bases between them. The germline CDR1 and CDR2 sequences are SQVTM and ANQGSEA. The CDR3 here is CSVDVGTYEQYF. CDR3 nucleotide sequence: TGCAGCGTTGACGTAGGAACCTACGAGCAGTACTTC.

The rearrangement joins TRBV5-6 to TRBJ1-5; no clear D gene. Trimming cost V 1 base and J 0 bases, with 8 bases left between them. Germline assignment: CDR1 SGHDT and CDR2 YYEEEE. This CDR3 spans 15 amino acids. The DNA for the CDR3 is TGTGCCAGCAGCTTGCTATCAGGTAGCAATCAGCCCCAGCATTTT. This sequence encodes CASSLLSGSNQPQHF.

The J gene is TRBJ2-7, the V gene TRBV3-1, with 7 bases identical to TRBD1. Trimming removed 3 bases from V and 3 bases from J; junction bases left unmatched: 5. This CDR3 spans 14 amino acids. Germline lookup yields CDR1 LGHDT and CDR2 YNNKEL (reference sequence). The CDR3 reads CASSHRDRYYEQYF. In DNA, the CDR3 is TGTGCCAGCAGCCACCGGGACAGATACTACGAGCAGTACTTC.

This clonotype was picked up many times. This chain links TRBV7-2 with TRBJ2-1, with D perhaps TRBD2 (6 bases). CDR3 length: 17 residues. Deletions cut 5 bases from V and 4 bases from J, with 21 bases between. Germline V gene data show CDR1 as SGHTA and CDR2 as FQGNSA. Here the CDR3 DNA reads TGTGCCAGCAGCCGCCGACTCGGAAGGGGAGGATACAATGAGCAGTTCTTC. Amino acid sequence: CASSRRLGRGGYNEQFF. The full variable domain, rest sourced from reference TRBV7-2 and TRBJ2-1, is GAGVSQSPSNKVTEKGKDVELRCDPISGHTALYWYRQSLGQGLEFLIYFQGNSAPDKSGLPSDRFSAERTGGSVSTLTIQRTQQEDSAVYLCASSRRLGRGGYNEQFFGPGTRLTVL.

The chain recombines TRBV4-1 with TRBJ1-4, with 8 bases identical to TRBD1. CDR3 length: 16 residues. CDR1 is MGHRA, CDR2 YSYEKL, per germline. J was trimmed by 7 bases and V by 1 base; bases with no gene match: 8. The CDR3 region has the DNA TGCGCCAGCAGCCAAGGGGACAGGAGGTTGAGTGAAAAACTGTTTTTT. It yields the protein CASSQGDRRLSEKLFF.

This clonotype came up many times. The rearrangement joins TRBV5-1 to TRBJ1-1; D uncertain. This CDR3 is built from 16 residues. Germline V gene data show CDR1 as SGHRS and CDR2 as YFSETQ. V lost 0 bases and J 11 bases, leaving 23 bases between the germline ends. This CDR3 reads CASSLVVSGPLTDAFF. The CDR3 DNA sequence: TGCGCCAGCAGCTTGGTAGTATCGGGCCCCTTGACGGACGCTTTCTTT.

The CDR3 DNA reads TGCAGTGCTACCCGGACAACGGAAGAGACCCAGTACTTC. Amino acids: CSATRTTEETQYF. The J gene is TRBJ2-5, the V gene TRBV20-1, with D perhaps TRBD1 (5 bases). Looked up from germline, CDR1 is DFQATT and CDR2 is SNEGSKA (reference sequence). This CDR3 comprises 13 residues. The ends were cut back, 4 bases at V and 3 bases at J, with 12 bases in the middle.

CDR3 amino acids: CASSSTAGAYEQYF. CDR3 DNA sequence: TGTGCCAGCAGCTCGACGGCAGGGGCCTACGAGCAGTACTTC. The chain couples TRBV7-9 to TRBJ2-7, with a possible D match to TRBD1 (6 bases). The CDR3 runs 14 residues. With 4 bases removed from V and 2 bases from J, the gap between germline ends came to 12 bases. In germline, CDR1 is SEHNR, CDR2 FQNEAQ (reference sequence).